This record looks at one TCR beta chain sequence and its context. After removal of 5 bases from V and 5 bases from J, the junction contained 11 bases not matched to a gene. The CDR3 is 15 amino acids. Per the germline V gene, CDR1 is MDHEN and CDR2 is SYDVKM. The data were obtained in a study of blood T cell repertoires in COVID-19. Whole-study context: The samples span acute and convalescent COVID-19 from the United States, Italy and Spain. Sources were T cells, B-cell-depleted T cells, or PBMCs; the material itself was cDNA or gDNA.

Original handling: Quantification of nucleated cells was approximated via reference gene primer amplification. Profiled with immunoSEQ multiplex PCR; TCRdb holds only in-frame clones, not every one. V and J calls and clone size are copied from that table; D and trimming were computed from the DNA. The repertoire holds approximately 130,000 clones, with around 78% as singletons. The sequencing sample was made of peripheral blood. The sequence was collected from a human donor in a cohort sampled during active COVID-19. This chain connects TRBV28 to TRBJ1-1; TRBD1 aligns across 7 bases. CDR3 in amino acids: CASSPTPGGNTEAFF. CDR3 sequence (DNA): TGTGCCAGCAGTCCTACCCCAGGGGGAAATACTGAAGCTTTCTTT.